The clone carrying this T cell receptor (beta chain) was counted at least ten times. Its cognate antigen is unknown. These data belong to a study of T cells in Graves' hyperthyroidism and ophthalmopathy. This CDR3 region has 17 residues. Germline loops: CDR1 KGHDR, CDR2 SFDVKD. The ends lost 3 bases at V and 4 bases at J; junction bases unmatched: 10. Authors of the study amplified TCR beta CDR3 regions from RNA transcripts. The HTBI set primed first-round TCR CDR3 RT-PCR. TCRdb redid the calling of the multiplex PCR reads with MiXCR, one entry per CDR3 protein. The sample contains 550,000 to 650,000 distinct CDR3 sequences, approximately 13% of which appear only once. The hyperthyroidism patients had all been newly diagnosed, and their disease duration was under 2 months. Their ages ranged from 18 to 65 years. Broader study findings: Ophthalmopathy, as predicted by the model, came a median roughly 6.5 months after the prediction.

The sequenced sample was blood. The rearrangement links TRBV24-1 to TRBJ2-1; 8 bases fit TRBD1. This TCR was recovered from a young woman with Graves' hyperthyroidism that later progressed to Graves' ophthalmopathy. The CDR3 DNA follows: TGTGCCACCAGTGATGTTCTAGCAGGGGGCATTTACAATGAGCAGTTCTTC. This sequence encodes CATSDVLAGGIYNEQFF.